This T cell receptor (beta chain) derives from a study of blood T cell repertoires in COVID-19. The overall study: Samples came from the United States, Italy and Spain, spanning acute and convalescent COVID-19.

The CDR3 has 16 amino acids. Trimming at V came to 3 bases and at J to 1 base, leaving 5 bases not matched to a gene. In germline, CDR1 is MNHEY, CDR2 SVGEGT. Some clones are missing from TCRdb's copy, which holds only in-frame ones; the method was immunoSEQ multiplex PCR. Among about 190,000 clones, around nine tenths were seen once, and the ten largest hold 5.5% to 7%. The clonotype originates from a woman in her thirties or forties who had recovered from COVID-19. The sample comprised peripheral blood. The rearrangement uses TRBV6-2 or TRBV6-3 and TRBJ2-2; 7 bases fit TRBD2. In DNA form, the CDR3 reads TGTGCCAGCAGTTATGGGACTACCGGGAACACCGGGGAGCTGTTTTTT. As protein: CASSYGTTGNTGELFF.